The 10 T cell receptor beta chains reported below all come from one sample, sequenced in a study of vaccination and CD4 T cells after COVID-19. Sequencing of DNA taken from cultured CD4+ T cells relied on the Oncomine TCR Beta short-read assay. TCRdb re-analysed the PCR reads in MiXCR, keeping a single row per CDR3 protein. The data hold about 16,000 distinct CDR3 sequences, with roughly 59% observed a single time. These receptors lack a known antigen. Treatment specified: approximately 10-day PBMC culture with coronavirus spike peptide pools or control peptides (ViraFEST assay). The sample was CD4+ T cells from blood, cultured in vitro. These receptors all stem from a human donor who had recovered from COVID-19.

The J gene is TRBJ2-7, the V gene TRBV15, with 14 nucleotides matching TRBD2. The CDR3 is 21 residues long. Germline loops: CDR1 LNHNV, CDR2 YYDKDF (reference sequence). Germline trimming cut 3 bases from V and 4 bases from J; bases unmatched to any gene: 20. The DNA for the CDR3 is TGTGCCACCAGCAGGGGCTCCGGGTCCGGGACTAGCGGGAGAGAGGGGTACGAGCAGTACTTC. Its protein is CATSRGSGSGTSGREGYEQYF.

This clonotype is a singleton in its sample. The V call is TRBV6-5, the J call TRBJ1-3; TRBD1 aligns across 7 bases. Germline V CDR1 and CDR2: MNHEY, SVGAGI. The CDR3 sequence is 15 residues long. Unmatched junction bases numbered 3, after V lost 4 bases and J lost 0 bases. The DNA for the CDR3 is TGTGCCAGCAGTTCGGGACAGTTCTCTGGAAACACCATATATTTT. This sequence encodes CASSSGQFSGNTIYF.

This clonotype was seen only once. V gene TRBV11-3 combines with J gene TRBJ2-2; TRBD2 aligns across 15 bases. CDR3 length equals 15 residues. Trimming took 5 bases from V and 8 from J; bases not matched to a gene: 3. CDR1 is SGHNT and CDR2 is YENEEA in the germline V gene. The CDR3 loop reads CASSGLAGGNGELFF. Here the CDR3 DNA reads TGTGCCAGCAGCGGACTAGCGGGAGGGAATGGGGAGCTGTTTTTT.

The V call is TRBV10-3, the J call TRBJ2-1; no definite D call. The CDR3 contains 11 residues. V was shortened by 5 bases and J by 3 bases, with 2 bases between the two germline ends. Germline-derived CDR1 and CDR2 are ENHRY and SYGVKD. CDR3 coding DNA: TGTGCCATCAGTAACTACAATGAGCAGTTCTTC. Its translation is CAISNYNEQFF.

The genes are TRBV12-3 or TRBV12-4 and TRBJ1-6; TRBD1 agrees at 7 bases. The CDR3 is made up of 14 amino acids. V was pared by 5 bases and J by 7 bases, with 5 bases of the junction left unmatched. CDR3 DNA: TGTGCCAGCAGTCCAGGGGGTGAGAATTCACCCCTCCACTTT. It codes for CASSPGGENSPLHF.

The J gene is TRBJ2-3, the V gene TRBV27; 7 nucleotides agree with TRBD2. Germline CDR1 and CDR2: MNHEY and SMNVEV (reference sequence). Unmatched junction bases numbered 8, after V lost 10 bases and J lost 1 base. The CDR3 covers 14 residues. This CDR3 reads CATQRAGGTDTQYF. CDR3 coding DNA: TGTGCCACCCAGCGGGCGGGAGGCACAGATACGCAGTATTTT.

The sample holds a few counts of this clonotype. The gene calls are TRBV28 and TRBJ1-2, with 7 bases lining up with TRBD1. The V gene end was trimmed by 7 bases and the J gene end by 6 bases; junction bases not matched to a gene: 8. Per the germline V gene, CDR1 is MDHEN and CDR2 is SYDVKM. The CDR3 has 13 amino acids. Written as DNA, the CDR3 is TGTGCCAGCACTGATACAGGGACAGATGGCTACACCTTC. Encoded protein: CASTDTGTDGYTF.

In this sample, this clonotype turned up a few times. The gene calls are TRBV2 and TRBJ1-5; no clear D gene. The germline V and J ends were trimmed by 7 bases and 5 bases, with 15 bases remaining between them. CDR1 and CDR2 (germline): SNHLY, FYNNEI. This CDR3 has 14 residues. CDR3 bases: TGTGCCAGCACCCTGACACTTGACGATCAGCCCCAGCATTTT. Protein: CASTLTLDDQPQHF.

This clonotype was detected only a few times. The CDR3 region is CAWCPGQGNQPQHF. The CDR3 nucleotides are TGTGCCTGGTGCCCCGGACAGGGAAATCAGCCCCAGCATTTT. The chain employs TRBV30 and TRBJ1-5, with 8 bases matching TRBD1. V lost 5 bases to trimming and J lost 4 bases; unmatched junction nucleotides: 7. CDR3 length: 14 residues. Germline assignment: CDR1 GTSNPN and CDR2 SVGIG (reference sequence).

V is TRBV19 and J is TRBJ1-4; D is ambiguous. Trimming removed 3 bases from V and 10 bases from J, with 9 bases in between. Germline-derived CDR1 and CDR2 are LNHDA and SQIVND (reference sequence). There are 12 residues in the CDR3. This chain's CDR3 is CASSIPEGKLFF. In DNA form, the CDR3 reads TGTGCCAGTAGTATTCCTGAAGGAAAACTGTTTTTT. The full variable domain, rest sourced from reference TRBV19 and TRBJ1-4, is DGGITQSPKYLFRKEGQNVTLSCEQNLNHDAMYWYRQDPGQGLRLIYYSQIVNDFQKGDIAEGYSVSREKKESFPLTVTSAQKNPTAFYLCASSIPEGKLFFGSGTQLSVL.